These 2 T cell receptor beta chains were all obtained from the same sample, sequenced in a study. Each CDR3 protein gets one entry after TCRdb re-called the 5' RACE reads with MiXCR. The top ten hold roughly 6% of the sample, which has 10,000 or so distinct CDR3 sequences, 34% seen once. The sorted Tregs were CD4+CD25+CD127-/low cells. Input material: Tregs sorted from blood. These receptors originate from a female donor with breast cancer.

The genes are TRBV5-1 and TRBJ2-3; possible D gene TRBD1, 5 bases. Looked up from germline, CDR1 is SGHRS and CDR2 is YFSETQ. V was cut by 4 bases and J by 3 bases, with 15 bases left in between. The CDR3 has 15 amino acids. CDR3 in amino acids: CASSPPPPGTDTQYF. The CDR3 nucleotides are TGCGCCAGCAGCCCACCTCCGCCAGGGACAGATACGCAGTATTTT.

The chain links TRBV20-1 to TRBJ2-5; TRBD2 might be the D (6 bases). This CDR3 has 12 residues. The V end lost 3 bases, the J end lost 5 bases, and 10 bases lay between the germline ends. In germline, CDR1 is DFQATT, CDR2 SNEGSKA (reference sequence). The CDR3 sequence: CSASGRAETQYF. The CDR3 bases are TGCAGTGCTAGCGGGAGAGCGGAGACCCAGTACTTC.